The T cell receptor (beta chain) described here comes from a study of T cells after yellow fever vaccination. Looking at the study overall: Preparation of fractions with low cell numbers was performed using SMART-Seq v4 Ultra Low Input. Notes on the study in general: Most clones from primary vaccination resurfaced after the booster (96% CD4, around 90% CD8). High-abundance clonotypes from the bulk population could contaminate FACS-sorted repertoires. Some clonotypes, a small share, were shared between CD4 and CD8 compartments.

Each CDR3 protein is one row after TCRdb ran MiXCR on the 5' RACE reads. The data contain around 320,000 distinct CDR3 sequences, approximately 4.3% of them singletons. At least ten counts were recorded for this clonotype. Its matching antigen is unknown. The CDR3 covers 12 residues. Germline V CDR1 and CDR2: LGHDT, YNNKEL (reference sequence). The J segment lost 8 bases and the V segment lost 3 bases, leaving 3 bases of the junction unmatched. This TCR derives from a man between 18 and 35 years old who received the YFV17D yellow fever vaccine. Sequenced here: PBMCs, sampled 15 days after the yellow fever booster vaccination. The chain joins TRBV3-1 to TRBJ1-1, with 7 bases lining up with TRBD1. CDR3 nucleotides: TGTGCCAGCAGCCACACGGACAGGGAAGCTTTCTTT. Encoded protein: CASSHTDREAFF.